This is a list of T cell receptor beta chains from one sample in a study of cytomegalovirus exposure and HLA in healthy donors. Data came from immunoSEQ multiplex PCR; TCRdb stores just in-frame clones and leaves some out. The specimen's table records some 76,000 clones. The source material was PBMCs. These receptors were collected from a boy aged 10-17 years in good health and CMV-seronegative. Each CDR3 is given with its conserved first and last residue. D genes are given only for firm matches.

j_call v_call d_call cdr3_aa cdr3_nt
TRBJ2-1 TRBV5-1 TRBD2 CASSFRLAGGDNEQFF TGCGCCAGCAGCTTCAGACTAGCGGGTGGCGACAATGAGCAGTTCTTC
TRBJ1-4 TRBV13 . CASSLPNEKLFF TGTGCCAGCAGCCTCCCTAATGAAAAACTGTTTTTT
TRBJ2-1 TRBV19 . CASSPDGGLYNEQFF TGTGCCAGTAGTCCGGACGGGGGACTCTACAATGAGCAGTTCTTC
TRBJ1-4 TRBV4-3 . CASSQDLLQGSATNEKLFF TGCGCCAGCAGCCAAGATCTCTTACAGGGCAGTGCAACTAATGAAAAACTGTTTTTT
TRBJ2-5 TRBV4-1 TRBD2 CASSHAIGLGEETQYF TGCGCCAGCAGCCACGCCATCGGACTAGGGGAAGAGACCCAGTACTTC
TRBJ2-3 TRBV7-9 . CASSSGGDTQYF TGTGCCAGCAGTTCAGGTGGAGATACGCAGTATTTT
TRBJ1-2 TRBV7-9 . CASSLVGAYGYTF TGTGCCAGCAGCCTTGTGGGGGCTTATGGCTACACCTTC
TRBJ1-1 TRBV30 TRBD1 CAFGTVNTEAFF TGTGCCTTCGGGACAGTGAACACTGAAGCTTTCTTT
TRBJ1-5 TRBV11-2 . CASSLAPGEGQPQHF TGTGCCAGCAGCTTAGCCCCGGGGGAGGGTCAGCCCCAGCATTTT
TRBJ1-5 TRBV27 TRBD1 CASSPRGGQGFLRPQHF TGTGCCAGCAGTCCGAGAGGGGGACAGGGTTTCCTGCGGCCCCAGCATTTT
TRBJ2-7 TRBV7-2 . CASRAGNTPGEQYF TGTGCCAGCAGGGCCGGGAATACCCCGGGGGAGCAGTACTTC
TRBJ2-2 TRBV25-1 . CASSRFLTEANTGELFF TGTGCCAGCAGTCGATTCCTGACAGAAGCGAACACCGGGGAGCTGTTTTTT
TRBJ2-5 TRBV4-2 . CASSQDRGTQETQYF TGTGCCAGCAGCCAAGATCGAGGTACCCAAGAGACCCAGTACTTC
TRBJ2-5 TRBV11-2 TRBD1 CASSHEGTGVLETQYF TGTGCCAGCAGCCATGAAGGGACAGGGGTTTTGGAGACCCAGTACTTC
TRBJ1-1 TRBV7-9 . CASSFSAKRSTEAFF TGTGCCAGCAGCTTTTCGGCTAAGCGCAGCACTGAAGCTTTCTTT
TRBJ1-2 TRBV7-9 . CASSPEVWELPYGYTF TGTGCCAGCAGCCCGGAGGTTTGGGAACTCCCGTATGGCTACACCTTC
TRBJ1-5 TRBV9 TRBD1 CASSATGQADQPQHF TGTGCCAGCAGCGCAACCGGACAGGCCGATCAGCCCCAGCATTTT
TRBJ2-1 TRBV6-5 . CASSYGRLINEQFF TGTGCCAGCAGTTACGGTAGACTAATCAATGAGCAGTTCTTC
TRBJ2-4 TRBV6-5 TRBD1 CASSRTGGENIQYF TGTGCCAGCAGCCGGACAGGGGGTGAAAACATTCAGTACTTC
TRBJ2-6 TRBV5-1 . CASSLPTGTSSGANVLTF TGCGCCAGCAGCTTACCAACAGGGACGAGCTCTGGGGCCAACGTCCTGACTTTC
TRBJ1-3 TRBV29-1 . CSVKTRSSHSGNTIYF TGCAGCGTTAAAACCAGATCTTCCCACTCTGGAAACACCATATATTTT
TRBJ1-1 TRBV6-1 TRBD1 CASSSRGDTEAFF TGTGCCAGCAGTTCCAGGGGGGACACTGAAGCTTTCTTT
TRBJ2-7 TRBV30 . CAWSVAGSAYEQYF TGTGCCTGGAGTGTAGCTGGGAGCGCCTACGAGCAGTACTTC
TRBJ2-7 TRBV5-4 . CASSPGLDYEQYF TGTGCCAGCAGCCCTGGACTTGACTACGAGCAGTACTTC
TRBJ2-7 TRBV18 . CASSREAAPYEQYF TGTGCCAGCTCACGGGAGGCGGCCCCCTACGAGCAGTACTTC
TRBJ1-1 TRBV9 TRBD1 CASSVDRDTEAFF TGTGCCAGCAGCGTGGACAGGGACACTGAAGCTTTCTTT
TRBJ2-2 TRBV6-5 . CASSYSSGAGELFF TGTGCCAGCAGTTACTCCTCCGGGGCCGGGGAGCTGTTTTTT
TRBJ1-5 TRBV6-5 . CASSLAGKNQPQHF TGTGCCAGCAGTCTAGCGGGGAAAAATCAGCCCCAGCATTTT
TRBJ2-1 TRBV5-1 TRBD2 CASSSNPVIGGNEQFF TGCGCCAGCAGCTCCAACCCAGTAATCGGGGGGAATGAGCAGTTCTTC
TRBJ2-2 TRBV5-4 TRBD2 CASSLGPPGLAGGRTGELFF TGTGCCAGCAGCTTGGGGCCACCGGGACTAGCGGGGGGTCGCACCGGGGAGCTGTTTTTT
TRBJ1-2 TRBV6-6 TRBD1 CASSPGQTPYGYTF TGTGCCAGCAGCCCGGGACAGACACCCTATGGCTACACCTTC
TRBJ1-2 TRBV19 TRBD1 CASSADRGRRDGYTF TGTGCCAGTAGTGCAGACAGGGGAAGGAGAGATGGCTACACCTTC
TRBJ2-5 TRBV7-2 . CASSSGLRETQYF TGTGCCAGCAGCTCGGGACTGCGGGAGACCCAGTACTTC
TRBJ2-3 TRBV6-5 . CASRETEVIRDTQYF TGTGCCAGCAGGGAGACGGAGGTTATCAGGGATACGCAGTATTTT
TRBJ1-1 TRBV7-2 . CASSTQGLDTAFF TGTGCCAGCAGCACCCAGGGCCTCGACACAGCTTTCTTT
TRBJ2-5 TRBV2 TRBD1 CASNSGGRSETQYF TGTGCCAGCAACTCAGGGGGTCGGTCGGAGACCCAGTACTTC